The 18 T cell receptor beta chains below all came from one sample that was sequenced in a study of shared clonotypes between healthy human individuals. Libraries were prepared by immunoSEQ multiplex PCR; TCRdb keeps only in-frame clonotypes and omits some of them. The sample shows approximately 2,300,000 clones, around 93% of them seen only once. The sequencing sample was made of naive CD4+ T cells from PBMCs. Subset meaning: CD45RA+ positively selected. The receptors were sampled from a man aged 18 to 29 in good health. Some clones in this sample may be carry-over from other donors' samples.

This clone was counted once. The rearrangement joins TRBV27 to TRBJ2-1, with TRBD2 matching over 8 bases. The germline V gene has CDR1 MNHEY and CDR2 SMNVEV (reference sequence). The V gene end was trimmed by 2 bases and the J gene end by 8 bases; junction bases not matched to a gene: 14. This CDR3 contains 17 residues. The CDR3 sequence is CASSLRPLGLVMHEQFF. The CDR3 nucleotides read TGTGCCAGCAGTTTAAGGCCCCTGGGACTAGTGATGCATGAGCAGTTCTTC.

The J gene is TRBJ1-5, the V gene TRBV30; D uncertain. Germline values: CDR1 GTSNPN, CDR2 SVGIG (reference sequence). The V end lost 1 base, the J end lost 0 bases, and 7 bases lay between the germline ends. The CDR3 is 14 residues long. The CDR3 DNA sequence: TGTGCCTGGAGTGCACAGATTAGCAATCAGCCCCAGCATTTT. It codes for CAWSAQISNQPQHF.

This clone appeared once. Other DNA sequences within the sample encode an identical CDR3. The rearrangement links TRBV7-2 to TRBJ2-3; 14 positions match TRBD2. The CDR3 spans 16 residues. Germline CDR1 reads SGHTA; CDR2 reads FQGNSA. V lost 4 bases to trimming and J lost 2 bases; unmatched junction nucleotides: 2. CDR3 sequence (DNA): TGTGCCAGCAGCTCGGGACTAGCGGGAGTCACAGATACGCAGTATTTT. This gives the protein CASSSGLAGVTDTQYF. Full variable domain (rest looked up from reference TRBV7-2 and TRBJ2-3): GAGVSQSPSNKVTEKGKDVELRCDPISGHTALYWYRQSLGQGLEFLIYFQGNSAPDKSGLPSDRFSAERTGGSVSTLTIQRTQQEDSAVYLCASSSGLAGVTDTQYFGPGTRLTVL.

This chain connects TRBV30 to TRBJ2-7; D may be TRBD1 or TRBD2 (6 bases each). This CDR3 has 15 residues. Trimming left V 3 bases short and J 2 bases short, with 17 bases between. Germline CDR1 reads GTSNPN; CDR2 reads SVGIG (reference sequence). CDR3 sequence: CAWRGEGGRTYEQYF. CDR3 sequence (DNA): TGTGCCTGGAGGGGTGAGGGGGGCCGTACCTACGAGCAGTACTTC.

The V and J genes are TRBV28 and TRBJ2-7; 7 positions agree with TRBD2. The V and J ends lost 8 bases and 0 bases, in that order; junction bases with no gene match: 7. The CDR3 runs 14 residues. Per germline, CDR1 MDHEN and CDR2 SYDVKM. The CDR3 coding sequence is TGTGCCAGCCGCCCAGCGGGAAGCTCCTACGAGCAGTACTTC. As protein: CASRPAGSSYEQYF.

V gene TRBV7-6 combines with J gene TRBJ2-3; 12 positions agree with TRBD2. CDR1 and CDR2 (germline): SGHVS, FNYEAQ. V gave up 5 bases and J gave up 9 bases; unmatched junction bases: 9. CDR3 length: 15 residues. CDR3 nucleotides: TGTGCCAGCAGCCCAGAGGCTAGCGGGAGGGACACGCAGTATTTT. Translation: CASSPEASGRDTQYF.

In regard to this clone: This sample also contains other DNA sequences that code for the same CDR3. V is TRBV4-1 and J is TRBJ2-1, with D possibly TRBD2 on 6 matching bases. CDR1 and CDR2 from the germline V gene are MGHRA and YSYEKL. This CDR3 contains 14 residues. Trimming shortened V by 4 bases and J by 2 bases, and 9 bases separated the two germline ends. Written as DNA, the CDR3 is TGCGCCAGCAGCCCGGGACTTGCCTACAATGAGCAGTTCTTC. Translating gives CASSPGLAYNEQFF.

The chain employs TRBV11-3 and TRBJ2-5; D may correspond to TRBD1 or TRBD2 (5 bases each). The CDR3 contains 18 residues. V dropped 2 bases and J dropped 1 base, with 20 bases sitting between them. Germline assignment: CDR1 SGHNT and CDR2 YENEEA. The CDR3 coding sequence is TGTGCCAGCAGCTTATCCTTCGGCACGGACGGGACCCAAGAGACCCAGTACTTC. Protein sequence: CASSLSFGTDGTQETQYF.

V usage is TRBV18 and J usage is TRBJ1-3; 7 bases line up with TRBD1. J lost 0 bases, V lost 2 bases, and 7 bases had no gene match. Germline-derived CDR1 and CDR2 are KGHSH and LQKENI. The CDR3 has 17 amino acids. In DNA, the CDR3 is TGTGCCAGCTCACCATACACAGGGGAGAGCTCTGGAAACACCATATATTTT. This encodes CASSPYTGESSGNTIYF.

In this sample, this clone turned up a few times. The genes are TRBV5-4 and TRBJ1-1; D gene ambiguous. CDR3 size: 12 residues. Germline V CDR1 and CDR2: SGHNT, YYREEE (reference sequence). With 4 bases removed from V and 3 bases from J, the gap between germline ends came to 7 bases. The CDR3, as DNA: TGTGCCAGCAGCCTCCGGGACACTGAAGCTTTCTTT. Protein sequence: CASSLRDTEAFF.

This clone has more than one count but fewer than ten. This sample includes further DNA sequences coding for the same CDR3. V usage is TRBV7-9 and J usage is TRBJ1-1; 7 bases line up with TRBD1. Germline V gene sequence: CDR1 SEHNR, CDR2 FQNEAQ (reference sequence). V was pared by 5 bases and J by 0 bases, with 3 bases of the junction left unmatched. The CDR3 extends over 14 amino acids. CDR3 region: CASSLDRVNTEAFF. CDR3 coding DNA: TGTGCCAGCAGCCTTGACAGGGTGAACACTGAAGCTTTCTTT.

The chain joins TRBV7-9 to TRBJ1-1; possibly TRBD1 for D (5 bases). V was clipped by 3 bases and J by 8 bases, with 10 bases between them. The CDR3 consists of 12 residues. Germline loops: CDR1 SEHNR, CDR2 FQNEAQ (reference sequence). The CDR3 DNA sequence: TGTGCCAGCAGCTTGGGGGACTCGGAAGCTTTCTTT. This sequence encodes CASSLGDSEAFF.

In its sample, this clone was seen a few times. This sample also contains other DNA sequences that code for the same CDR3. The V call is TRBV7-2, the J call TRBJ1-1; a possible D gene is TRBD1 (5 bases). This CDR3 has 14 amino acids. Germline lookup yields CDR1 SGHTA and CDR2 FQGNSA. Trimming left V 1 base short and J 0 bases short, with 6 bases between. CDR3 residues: CASSLGQMNTEAFF. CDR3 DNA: TGTGCCAGCAGCTTAGGACAGATGAACACTGAAGCTTTCTTT.

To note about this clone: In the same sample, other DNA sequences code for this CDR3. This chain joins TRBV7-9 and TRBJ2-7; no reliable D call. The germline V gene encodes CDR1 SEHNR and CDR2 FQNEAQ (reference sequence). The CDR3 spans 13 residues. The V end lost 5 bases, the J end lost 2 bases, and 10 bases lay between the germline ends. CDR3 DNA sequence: TGTGCCAGCAGCCCTGGTGGCCCCTACGAGCAGTACTTC. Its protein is CASSPGGPYEQYF. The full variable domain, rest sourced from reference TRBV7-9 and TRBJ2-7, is DTGVSQNPRHKITKRGQNVTFRCDPISEHNRLYWYRQTLGQGPEFLTYFQNEAQLEKSRLLSDRFSAERPKGSFSTLEIQRTEQGDSAMYLCASSPGGPYEQYFGPGTRLTVT.

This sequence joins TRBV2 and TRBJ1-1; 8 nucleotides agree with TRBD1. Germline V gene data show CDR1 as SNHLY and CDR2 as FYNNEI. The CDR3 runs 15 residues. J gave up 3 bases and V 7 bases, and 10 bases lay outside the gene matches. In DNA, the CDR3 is TGTGCCAGCACTGGGGTAGGACAGGGAGACACTGAAGCTTTCTTT. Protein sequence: CASTGVGQGDTEAFF.

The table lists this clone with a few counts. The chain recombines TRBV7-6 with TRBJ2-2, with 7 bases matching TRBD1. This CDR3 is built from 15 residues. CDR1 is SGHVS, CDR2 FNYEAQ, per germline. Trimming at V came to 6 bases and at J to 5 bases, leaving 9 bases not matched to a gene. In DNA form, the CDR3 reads TGTGCCAGCAGTCATAGACAGGGCTTAACCGGGGAGCTGTTTTTT. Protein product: CASSHRQGLTGELFF.

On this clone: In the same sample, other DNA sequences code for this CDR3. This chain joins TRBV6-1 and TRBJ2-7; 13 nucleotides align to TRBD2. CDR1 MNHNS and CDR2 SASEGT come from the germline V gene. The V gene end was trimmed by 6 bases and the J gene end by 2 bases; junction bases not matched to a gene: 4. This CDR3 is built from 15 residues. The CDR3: CASSSGLAGPYEQYF. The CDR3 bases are TGTGCCAGCAGCTCGGGACTAGCGGGGCCCTACGAGCAGTACTTC.

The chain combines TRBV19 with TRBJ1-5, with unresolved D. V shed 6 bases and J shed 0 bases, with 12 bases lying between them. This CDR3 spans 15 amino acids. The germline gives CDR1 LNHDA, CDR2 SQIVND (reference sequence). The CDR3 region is CASRSVGSSNQPQHF. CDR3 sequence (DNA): TGTGCCAGTAGATCGGTGGGGTCTAGCAATCAGCCCCAGCATTTT.